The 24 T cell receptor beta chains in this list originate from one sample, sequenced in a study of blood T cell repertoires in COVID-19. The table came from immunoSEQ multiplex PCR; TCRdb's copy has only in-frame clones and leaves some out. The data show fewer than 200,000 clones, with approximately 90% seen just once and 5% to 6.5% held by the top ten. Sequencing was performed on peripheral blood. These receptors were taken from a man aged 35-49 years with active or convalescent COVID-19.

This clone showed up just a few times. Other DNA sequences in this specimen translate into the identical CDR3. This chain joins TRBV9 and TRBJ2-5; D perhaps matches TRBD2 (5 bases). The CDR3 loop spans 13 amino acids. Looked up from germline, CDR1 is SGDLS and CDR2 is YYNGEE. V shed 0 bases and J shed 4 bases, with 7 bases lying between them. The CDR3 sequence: CASSVDGGETQYF. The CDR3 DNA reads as TGTGCCAGCAGCGTAGATGGAGGAGAGACCCAGTACTTC.

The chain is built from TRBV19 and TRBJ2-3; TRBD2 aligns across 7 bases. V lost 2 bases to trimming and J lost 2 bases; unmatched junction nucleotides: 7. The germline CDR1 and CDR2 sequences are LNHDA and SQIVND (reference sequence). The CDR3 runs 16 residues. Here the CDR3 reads CASSIQAGDYTDTQYF. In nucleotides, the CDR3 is TGTGCCAGTAGTATACAGGCGGGGGATTACACAGATACGCAGTATTTT.

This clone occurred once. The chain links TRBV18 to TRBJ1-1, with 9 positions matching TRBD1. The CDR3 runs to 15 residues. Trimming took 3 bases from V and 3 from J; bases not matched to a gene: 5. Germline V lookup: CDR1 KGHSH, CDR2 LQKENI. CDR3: CASSPYRQGDTEAFF. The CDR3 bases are TGTGCCAGCTCACCTTATCGACAGGGGGACACTGAAGCTTTCTTT.

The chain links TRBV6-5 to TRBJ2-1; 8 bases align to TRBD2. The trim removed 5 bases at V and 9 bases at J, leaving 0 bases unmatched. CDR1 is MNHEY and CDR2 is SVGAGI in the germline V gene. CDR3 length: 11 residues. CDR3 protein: CASSRGGEQFF. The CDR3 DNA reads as TGTGCCAGCAGTCGGGGGGGTGAGCAGTTCTTC.

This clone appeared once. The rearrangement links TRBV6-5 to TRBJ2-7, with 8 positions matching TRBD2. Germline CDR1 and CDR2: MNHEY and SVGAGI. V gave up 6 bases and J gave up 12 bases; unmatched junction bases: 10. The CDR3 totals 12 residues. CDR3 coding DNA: TGTGCCAGCAGAAATACCGGGACTAGACCGTACTTC. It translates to CASRNTGTRPYF.

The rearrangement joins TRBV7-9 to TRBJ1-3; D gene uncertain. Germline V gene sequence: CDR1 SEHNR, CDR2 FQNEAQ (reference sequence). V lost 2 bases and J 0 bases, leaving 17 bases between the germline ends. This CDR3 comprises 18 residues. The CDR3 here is CASSLTTGVKSSGNTIYF. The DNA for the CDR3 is TGTGCCAGCAGCTTAACGACGGGTGTTAAGAGCTCTGGAAACACCATATATTTT. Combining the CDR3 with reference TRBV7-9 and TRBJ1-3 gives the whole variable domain DTGVSQNPRHKITKRGQNVTFRCDPISEHNRLYWYRQTLGQGPEFLTYFQNEAQLEKSRLLSDRFSAERPKGSFSTLEIQRTEQGDSAMYLCASSLTTGVKSSGNTIYFGEGSWLTVV.

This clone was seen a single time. As DNA, the CDR3 is TGTGCCAGTATCCTGGGGCAAGGGAAGAACACTGAAGCTTTCTTT. Amino acids: CASILGQGKNTEAFF. The chain links TRBV19 to TRBJ1-1, with D tentatively TRBD1 (5 bases). Germline CDR1 is LNHDA and CDR2 is SQIVND (reference sequence). V shed 7 bases and J shed 1 base, with 16 bases lying between them. The CDR3 consists of 15 residues.

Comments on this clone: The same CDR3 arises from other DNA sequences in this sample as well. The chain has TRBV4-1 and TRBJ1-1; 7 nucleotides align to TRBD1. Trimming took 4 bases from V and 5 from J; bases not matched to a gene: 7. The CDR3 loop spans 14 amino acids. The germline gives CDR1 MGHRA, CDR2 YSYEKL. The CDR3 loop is CASSLGQGDTEAFF. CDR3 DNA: TGCGCCAGCAGCCTCGGGCAGGGGGATACTGAAGCTTTCTTT.

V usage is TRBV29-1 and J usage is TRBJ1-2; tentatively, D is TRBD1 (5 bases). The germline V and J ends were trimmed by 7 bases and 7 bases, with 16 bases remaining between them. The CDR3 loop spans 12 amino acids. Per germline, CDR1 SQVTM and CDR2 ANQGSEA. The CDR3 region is CSARGRAGGYTF. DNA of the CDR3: TGCAGCGCCCGGGGGAGGGCTGGTGGCTACACCTTC.

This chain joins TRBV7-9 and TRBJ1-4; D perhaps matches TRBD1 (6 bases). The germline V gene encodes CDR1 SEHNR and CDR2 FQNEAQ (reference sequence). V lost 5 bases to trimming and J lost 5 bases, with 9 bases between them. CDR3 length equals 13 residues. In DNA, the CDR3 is TGTGCCAGCAGCCAAGGACAGAATGAAAAACTGTTTTTT. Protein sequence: CASSQGQNEKLFF.

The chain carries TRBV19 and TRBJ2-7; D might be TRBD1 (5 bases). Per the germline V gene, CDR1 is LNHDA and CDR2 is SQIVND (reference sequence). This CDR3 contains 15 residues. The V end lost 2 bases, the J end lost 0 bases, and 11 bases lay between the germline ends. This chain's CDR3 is CASSIRGPSSYEQYF. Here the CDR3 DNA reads TGTGCCAGTAGTATAAGGGGCCCTAGCTCCTACGAGCAGTACTTC.

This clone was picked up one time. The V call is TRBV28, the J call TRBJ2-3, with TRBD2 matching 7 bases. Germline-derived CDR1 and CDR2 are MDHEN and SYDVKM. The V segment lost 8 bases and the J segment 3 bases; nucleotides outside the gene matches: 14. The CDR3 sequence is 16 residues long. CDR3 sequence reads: CASRSGERDETDTQYF. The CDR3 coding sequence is TGTGCCAGCCGCTCCGGCGAGCGGGACGAAACAGATACGCAGTATTTT.

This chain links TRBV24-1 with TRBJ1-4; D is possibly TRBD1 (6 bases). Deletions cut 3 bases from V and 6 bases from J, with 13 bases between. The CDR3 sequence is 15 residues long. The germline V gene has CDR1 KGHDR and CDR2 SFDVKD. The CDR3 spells CATSDPTGRDEKLFF. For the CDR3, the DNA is TGTGCCACCAGTGATCCCACAGGGAGGGATGAAAAACTGTTTTTT.

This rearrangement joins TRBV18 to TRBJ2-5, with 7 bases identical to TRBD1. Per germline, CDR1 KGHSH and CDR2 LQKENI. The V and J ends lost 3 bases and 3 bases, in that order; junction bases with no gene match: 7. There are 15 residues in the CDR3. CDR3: CASSPQTGSEETQYF. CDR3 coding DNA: TGTGCCAGCTCACCCCAGACAGGGTCTGAAGAGACCCAGTACTTC. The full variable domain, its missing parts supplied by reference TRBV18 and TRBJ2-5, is NAGVMQNPRHLVRRRGQEARLRCSPMKGHSHVYWYRQLPEEGLKFMVYLQKENIIDESGMPKERFSAEFPKEGPSILRIQQVVRGDSAAYFCASSPQTGSEETQYFGPGTRLLVL.

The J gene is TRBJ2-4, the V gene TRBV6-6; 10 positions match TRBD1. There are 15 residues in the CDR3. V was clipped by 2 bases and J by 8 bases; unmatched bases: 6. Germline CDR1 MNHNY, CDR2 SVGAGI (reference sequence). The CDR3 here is CASSYPGQGVDIQYF. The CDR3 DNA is TGTGCCAGCAGTTACCCCGGACAGGGGGTCGACATTCAGTACTTC.

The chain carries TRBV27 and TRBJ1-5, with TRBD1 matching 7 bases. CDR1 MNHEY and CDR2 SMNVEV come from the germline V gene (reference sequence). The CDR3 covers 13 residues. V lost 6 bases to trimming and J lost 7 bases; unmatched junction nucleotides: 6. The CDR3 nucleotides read TGTGCCAGCAGCCCAGACAGGGCCCAGCCCCAGCATTTT. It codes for CASSPDRAQPQHF.

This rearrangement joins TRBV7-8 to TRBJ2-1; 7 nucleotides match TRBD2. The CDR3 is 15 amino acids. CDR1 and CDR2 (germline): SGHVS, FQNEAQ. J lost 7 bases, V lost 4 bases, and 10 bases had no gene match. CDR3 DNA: TGTGCCAGCAGCTCCCGACAGCCCGGGGGGAATGAGCAGTTCTTC. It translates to CASSSRQPGGNEQFF.

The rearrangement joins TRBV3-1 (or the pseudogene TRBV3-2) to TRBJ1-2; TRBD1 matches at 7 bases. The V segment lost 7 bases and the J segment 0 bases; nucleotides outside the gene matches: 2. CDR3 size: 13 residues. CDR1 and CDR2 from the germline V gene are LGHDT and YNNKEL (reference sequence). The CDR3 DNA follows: TGTGCCAGCACGGGACAGACTAACTATGGCTACACCTTC. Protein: CASTGQTNYGYTF.

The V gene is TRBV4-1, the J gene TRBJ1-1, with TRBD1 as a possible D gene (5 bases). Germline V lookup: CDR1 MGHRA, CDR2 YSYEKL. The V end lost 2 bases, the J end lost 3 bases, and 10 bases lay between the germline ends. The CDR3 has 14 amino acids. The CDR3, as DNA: TGCGCCAGCAGCCAAACTGGGGGGGACACTGAAGCTTTCTTT. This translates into CASSQTGGDTEAFF.

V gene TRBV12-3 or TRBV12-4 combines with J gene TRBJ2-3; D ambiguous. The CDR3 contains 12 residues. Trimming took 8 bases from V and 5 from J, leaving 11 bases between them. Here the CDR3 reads CASVRLGDTQYF. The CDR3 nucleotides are TGTGCCAGCGTGCGGCTTGGAGATACGCAGTATTTT.

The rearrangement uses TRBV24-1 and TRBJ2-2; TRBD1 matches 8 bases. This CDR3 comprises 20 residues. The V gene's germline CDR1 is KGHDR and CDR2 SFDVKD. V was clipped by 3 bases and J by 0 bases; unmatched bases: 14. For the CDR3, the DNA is TGTGCCACCAGTGATGCCGTGAACCGGGACAGGAAATCGAACACCGGGGAGCTGTTTTTT. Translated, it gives CATSDAVNRDRKSNTGELFF.

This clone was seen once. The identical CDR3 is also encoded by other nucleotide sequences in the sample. This chain's CDR3 is CASSPSSYEQYF. In DNA, the CDR3 is TGTGCCAGCAGTCCTAGCTCCTACGAGCAGTACTTC. This chain connects TRBV12-3 or TRBV12-4 to TRBJ2-7; D not certain. V was trimmed by 5 bases and J by 0 bases, leaving 5 bases between them. The CDR3 is made up of 12 amino acids.

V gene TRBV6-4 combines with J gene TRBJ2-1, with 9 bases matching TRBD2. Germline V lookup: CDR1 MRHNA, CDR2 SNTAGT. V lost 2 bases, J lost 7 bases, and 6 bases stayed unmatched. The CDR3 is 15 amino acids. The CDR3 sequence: CASSDGLAGRNEQFF. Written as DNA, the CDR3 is TGTGCCAGCAGTGACGGGCTAGCGGGGAGGAATGAGCAGTTCTTC.

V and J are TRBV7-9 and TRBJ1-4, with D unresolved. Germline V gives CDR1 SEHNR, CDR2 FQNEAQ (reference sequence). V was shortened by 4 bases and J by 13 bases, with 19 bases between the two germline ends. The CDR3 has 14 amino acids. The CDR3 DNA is TGTGCCAGCAGCTCCCCCGGACTCCACGTGGGACTGTTTTTT. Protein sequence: CASSSPGLHVGLFF.